This T cell receptor beta chain was obtained from a study of OX40 agonist ivuxolimab in advanced cancers. A note on the overall study: Ivuxolimab, which targeted the costimulatory receptor OX40 (CD134), was an agonistic, fully human IgG2 monoclonal antibody. Prior anti-PD-1, anti-PD-L1 or anti-CTLA-4 therapy was permitted, and about 40% of dose-escalation patients had received checkpoint inhibitors. In the dose-escalation cohort, about four fifths of patients were male, and the mean age was around 65 years with a range of roughly 23 to 90. Intravenous ivuxolimab was administered to patients every 2 weeks at six dose levels: 0.01, 0.1, 0.3, 1.5, 3 and 10 mg/kg. Peripheral TCRbeta sequencing aimed to test whether ivuxolimab altered TCR sequence diversity and caused clonal T-cell expansion. The paper covers the monotherapy dose-escalation part of the phase I ivuxolimab trial, which included N ≈ 52 patients. Three dose-escalation patients achieved partial responses, one with hepatocellular carcinoma and two with cutaneous melanoma. Of the roughly 51 dose-escalation patients, hepatocellular carcinoma was present in 19, melanoma in roughly 15, renal cell carcinoma in 9 and head and neck cancer in 9. Results the study describes overall, beyond this receptor: In the 0.1-3.0 mg/kg groups, partial responders had among the lowest normalized peripheral clonal expansion, particularly in CD8+ T cells. After ivuxolimab, expanded clones were on average more numerous among CD8+ T cells than among CD4+ T cells. At doses from 0.1 to 3.0 mg/kg, clonal expansion was seen in both CD4+ and CD8+ blood T cells between baseline and week 6. Low levels of normalized T-cell clonal expansion were also seen in some nonresponding patients. Antigen specificity was not determined for the clonally expanded peripheral T cells.

Of note for this clone: This receptor's antigen is unknown. The input lacks base qualities; no much larger clone sits a single base away.

The trial excluded patients who had a history of autoimmune disease or were on systemic immunosuppression. In every dose cohort, peripheral blood was drawn for TCR sequencing at baseline, cycle 4 day 1, and cycle 7 day 1. The samples were taken from a phase I, first-in-human, multicenter, open-label dose-escalation trial of ivuxolimab. Adults with locally advanced or metastatic melanoma, renal cell carcinoma, hepatocellular carcinoma or head and neck squamous cell carcinoma were enrolled in the trial. Before TCR sequencing, CD4+ T cells and CD8+ T cells from peripheral blood were sorted into separate populations. From a lookup of the germline V gene, CDR1 and CDR2 are SGHTA and FQGNSA. V loses 1 base of germline sequence and J loses 2 bases, and the interval between the two ends is 5 bases. The CDR3 goes from the cysteine to the phenylalanine over 14 residues. Only the CDR3 DNA stays, 42 bases, in frame from base 1.

Genomic DNA was extracted from sorted cells for sequencing of the TCRbeta CDR3 region. TCRbeta CDR3 regions were sequenced using the immunoSEQ Assay. TCRdb's version of the immuneACCESS table is confined to in-frame rearrangements and falls short of the full clone set. An unresolved V gene accounts for under half of the shortfall where checked; the remainder is of unknown origin. Present in this sample are more than 80,000 clones, about 90% of which were seen just once. Together, the top ten hold 1.6% of the sample. In this chain, TRBV7-2 is recombined with TRBJ2-2; no D gene can be assigned with confidence. The receptor's source is an adult with an advanced solid tumor such as melanoma, head and neck, liver or kidney cancer. The specimen was CD4+ or CD8+ T cells sorted from blood, collected in a trial of the OX40 agonist ivuxolimab. The CDR3 has the sequence CASSLVRNTGELFF. The bases are TGTGCCAGCAGCTTAGTCCGCAACACCGGGGAGCTGTTTTTT. Supplemented by the reference TRBV7-2 and TRBJ2-2 proteins around the CDR3, the complete variable domain is GAGVSQSPSNKVTEKGKDVELRCDPISGHTALYWYRQSLGQGLEFLIYFQGNSAPDKSGLPSDRFSAERTGGSVSTLTIQRTQQEDSAVYLCASSLVRNTGELFFGEGSRLTVL.